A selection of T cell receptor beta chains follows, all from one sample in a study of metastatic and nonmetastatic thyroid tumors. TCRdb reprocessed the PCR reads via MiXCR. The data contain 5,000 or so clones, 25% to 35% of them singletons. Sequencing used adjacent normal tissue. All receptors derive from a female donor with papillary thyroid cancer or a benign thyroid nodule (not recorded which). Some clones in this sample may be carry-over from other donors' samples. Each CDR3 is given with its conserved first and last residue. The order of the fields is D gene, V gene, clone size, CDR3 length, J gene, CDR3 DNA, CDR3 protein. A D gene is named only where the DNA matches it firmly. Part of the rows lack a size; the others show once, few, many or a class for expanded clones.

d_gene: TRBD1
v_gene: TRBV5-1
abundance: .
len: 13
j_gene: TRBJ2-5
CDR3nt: TGCGCCAGCAGCTGGGGACAGAGAGAGACCCAGTACTTC
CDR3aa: CASSWGQRETQYF

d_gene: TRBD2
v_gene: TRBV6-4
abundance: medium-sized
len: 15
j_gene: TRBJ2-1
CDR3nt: TGTGCCAGCAGTGACACGGGAGGCTCCTACAATGAGCAGTTCTTC
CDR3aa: CASSDTGGSYNEQFF

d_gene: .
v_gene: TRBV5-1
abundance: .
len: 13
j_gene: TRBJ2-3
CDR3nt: TGCGCCAGCAGCTTGGACGATGCAGATACGCAGTATTTT
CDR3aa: CASSLDDADTQYF

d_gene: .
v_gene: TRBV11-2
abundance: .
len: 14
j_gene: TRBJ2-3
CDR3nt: TGTGCCAGCAGCCCAACGCTTTACACAGATACGCAGTATTTT
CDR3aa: CASSPTLYTDTQYF

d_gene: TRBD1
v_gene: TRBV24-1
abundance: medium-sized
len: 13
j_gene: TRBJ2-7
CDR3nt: TGTGCCACCAGTCCGGGACAGACCTACGAGCAGTACTTC
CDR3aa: CATSPGQTYEQYF

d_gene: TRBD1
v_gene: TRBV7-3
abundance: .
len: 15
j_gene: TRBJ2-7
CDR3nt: TGTGCCAGCAGCCGTTCCGGGACAGGGGCCTACGAGCAGTACTTC
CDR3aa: CASSRSGTGAYEQYF

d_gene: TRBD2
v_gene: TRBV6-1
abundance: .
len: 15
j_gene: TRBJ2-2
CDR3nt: TGTGCCAGCAGTTTAAGGACTAGCGGCACCGGGGAGCTGTTTTTT
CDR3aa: CASSLRTSGTGELFF

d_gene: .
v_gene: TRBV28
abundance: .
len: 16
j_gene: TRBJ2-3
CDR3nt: TGTGCCAGCAGTTTCCGCCGGCCCCTTAGCACAGATACGCAGTATTTT
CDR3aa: CASSFRRPLSTDTQYF

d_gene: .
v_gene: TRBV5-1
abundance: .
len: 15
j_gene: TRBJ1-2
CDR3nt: TGCGCCAGCAGCTTGGTCGGACAGCCTAACTATGGCTACACCTTC
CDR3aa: CASSLVGQPNYGYTF

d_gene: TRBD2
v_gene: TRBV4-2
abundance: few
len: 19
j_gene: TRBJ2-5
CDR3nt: TGTGCCAGCAGCCAAGAGAACGGGGTAGCGGGGGGAAGGCAAGAGACCCAGTACTTC
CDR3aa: CASSQENGVAGGRQETQYF

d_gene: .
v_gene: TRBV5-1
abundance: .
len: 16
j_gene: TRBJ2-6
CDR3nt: TGCGCCAGCAGCTTGGGGGGGGAGTCTGGGGCCAACGTCCTGACTTTC
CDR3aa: CASSLGGESGANVLTF

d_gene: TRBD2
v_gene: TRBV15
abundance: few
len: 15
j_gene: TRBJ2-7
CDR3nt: TGTGCCACCAGCAGAGATAGCGGGAGGTACTACGAGCAGTACTTC
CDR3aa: CATSRDSGRYYEQYF

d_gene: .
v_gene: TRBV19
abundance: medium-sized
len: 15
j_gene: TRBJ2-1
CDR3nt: TGTGCCAGTAGTATGCAGGGAGTGGGGTACAATGAGCAGTTCTTC
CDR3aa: CASSMQGVGYNEQFF

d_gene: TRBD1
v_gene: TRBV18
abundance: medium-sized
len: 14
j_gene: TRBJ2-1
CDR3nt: TGTGCCAGCTCACCGCACCCCGATGGACAGGGGCAGTTCTTC
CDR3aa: CASSPHPDGQGQFF

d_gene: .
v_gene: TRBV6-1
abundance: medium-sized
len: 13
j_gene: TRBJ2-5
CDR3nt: TGTGCCAGCAGTTCGGTGAACCAAGAGACCCAGTACTTC
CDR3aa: CASSSVNQETQYF

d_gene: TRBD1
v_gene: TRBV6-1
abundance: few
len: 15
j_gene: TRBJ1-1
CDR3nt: TGTGCCAGCAGAGCGTCGGGACAGATGAACACTGAAGCTTTCTTT
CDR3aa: CASRASGQMNTEAFF

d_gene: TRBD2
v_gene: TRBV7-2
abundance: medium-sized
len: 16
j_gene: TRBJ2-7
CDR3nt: TGTGCCAGCAGCCGTATCATGACTAGCGCGCCTGGCGAGCAGTACTTC
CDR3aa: CASSRIMTSAPGEQYF

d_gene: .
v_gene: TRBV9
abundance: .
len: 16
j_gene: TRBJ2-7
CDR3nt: TGTGCTAGCAGCGTAGGTTGTGGTGGGAGAGAGTACGAGCAGTACTTC
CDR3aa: CASSVGCGGREYEQYF

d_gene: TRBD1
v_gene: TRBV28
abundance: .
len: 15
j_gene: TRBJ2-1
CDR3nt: TGTGCCAGCAGCTTACAGGGGCCCTCCTACAATGAGCAGTTCTTC
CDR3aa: CASSLQGPSYNEQFF

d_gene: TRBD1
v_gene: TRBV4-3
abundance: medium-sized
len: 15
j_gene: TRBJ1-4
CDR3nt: TGCGCCAGCAGCCAAGAAGGGACAGCTAATGAAAAACTGTTTTTT
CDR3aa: CASSQEGTANEKLFF

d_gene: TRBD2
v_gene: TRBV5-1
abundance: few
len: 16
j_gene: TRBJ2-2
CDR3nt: TGCGCCAGCAGCTCGGTAGCGGGAGTCCTCACCGGGGAGCTGTTTTTT
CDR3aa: CASSSVAGVLTGELFF

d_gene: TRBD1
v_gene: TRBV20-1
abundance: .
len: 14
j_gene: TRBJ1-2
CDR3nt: TGCAGTGCTAGAGGACAGGGCGACAACTATGGCTACACCTTC
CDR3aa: CSARGQGDNYGYTF

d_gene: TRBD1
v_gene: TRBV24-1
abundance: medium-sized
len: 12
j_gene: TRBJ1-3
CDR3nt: TGTGCCACACAGGGGAGTGGAAACACCATATATTTT
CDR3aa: CATQGSGNTIYF

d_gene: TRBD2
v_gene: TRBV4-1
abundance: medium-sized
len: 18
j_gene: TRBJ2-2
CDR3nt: TGCGCCAGCAGCCAAGTCGAAGCGGGAGGCTCCCAAGCCGGGGAGCTGTTTTTT
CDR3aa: CASSQVEAGGSQAGELFF

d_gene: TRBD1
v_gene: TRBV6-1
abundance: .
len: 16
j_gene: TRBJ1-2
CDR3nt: TGTGCCAGCACTCACACCCCGGGACAGGGGGTTGATGGCTACACCTTC
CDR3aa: CASTHTPGQGVDGYTF